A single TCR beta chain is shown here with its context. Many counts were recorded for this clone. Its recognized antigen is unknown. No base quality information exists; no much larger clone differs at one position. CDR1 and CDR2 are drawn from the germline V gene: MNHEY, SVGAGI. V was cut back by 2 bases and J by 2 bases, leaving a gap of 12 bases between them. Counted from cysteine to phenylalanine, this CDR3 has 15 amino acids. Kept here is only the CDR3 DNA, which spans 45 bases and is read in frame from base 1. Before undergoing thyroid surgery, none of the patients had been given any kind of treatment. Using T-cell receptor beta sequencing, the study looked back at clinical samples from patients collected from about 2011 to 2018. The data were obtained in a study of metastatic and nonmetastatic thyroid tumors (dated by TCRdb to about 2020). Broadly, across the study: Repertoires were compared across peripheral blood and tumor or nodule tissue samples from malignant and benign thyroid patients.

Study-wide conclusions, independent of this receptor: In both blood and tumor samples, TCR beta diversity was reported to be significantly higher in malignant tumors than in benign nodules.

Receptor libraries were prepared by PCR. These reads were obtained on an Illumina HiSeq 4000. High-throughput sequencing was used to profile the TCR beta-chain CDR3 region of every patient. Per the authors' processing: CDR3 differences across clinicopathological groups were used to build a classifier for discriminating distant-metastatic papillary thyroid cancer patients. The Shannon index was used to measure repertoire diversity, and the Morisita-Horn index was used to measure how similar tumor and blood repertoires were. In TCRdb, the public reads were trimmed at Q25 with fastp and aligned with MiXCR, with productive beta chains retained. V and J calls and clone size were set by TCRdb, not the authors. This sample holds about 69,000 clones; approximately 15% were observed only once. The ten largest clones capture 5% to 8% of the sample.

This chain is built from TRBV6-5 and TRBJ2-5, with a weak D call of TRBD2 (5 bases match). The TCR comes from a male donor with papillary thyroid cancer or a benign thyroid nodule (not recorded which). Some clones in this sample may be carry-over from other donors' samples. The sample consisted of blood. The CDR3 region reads CASSYNAGLQETQYF. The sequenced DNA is TGTGCCAGCAGTTACAATGCGGGCTTACAAGAGACCCAGTACTTC.